The rows below give T cell receptor beta chains drawn from one sample of a study of T-cell reconstitution after alpha-beta-depleted transplantation in children. TCRdb passed the PCR reads through MiXCR, listing each CDR3 protein once. The sample shows about 490,000 distinct CDR3 sequences, approximately 10% of them seen only once. The source material was PBMCs, sampled before TCRalphabeta/CD19-depleted stem cell transplant. The source of these receptors is a child aged 2 to 9 with inherited bone marrow failure, due to receive a stem cell transplant. Each CDR3 is given with its conserved first and last residue. A D gene is named only where the DNA matches it firmly. The listing skips clone size in some rows; elsewhere it reads once, few, many or a size class.

j_gene	d_gene	abundance	v_gene	CDR3aa	CDR3nt
TRBJ2-1	-	many	TRBV18	CASSPAPFSYNEQFF	TGTGCCAGCTCACCAGCCCCATTCTCCTACAATGAGCAGTTCTTC
TRBJ2-2	TRBD2	many	TRBV7-9	CASSLTSGSLTGELFF	TGTGCCAGCAGCCTGACTAGCGGGAGTCTCACCGGGGAGCTGTTTTTT
TRBJ2-1	-	many	TRBV5-1	CASSIGLSGTLYNEQFF	TGCGCCAGCAGCATAGGTCTAAGCGGCACCCTCTACAATGAGCAGTTCTTC
TRBJ2-1	-	many	TRBV21-1	CASSTGGRMSSYNEQFF	TGTGCCAGCAGTACTGGGGGGCGCATGAGCTCCTACAATGAGCAGTTCTTC
TRBJ2-7	TRBD1	-	TRBV29-1	CSVVGGGGQGARSYEQYF	TGCAGCGTTGTGGGGGGGGGTGGACAGGGGGCTAGGTCCTACGAGCAGTACTTC
TRBJ2-1	TRBD2	many	TRBV5-6	CASSLEVTSGEYNEQFF	TGTGCCAGCAGCTTGGAGGTTACTAGCGGGGAATACAATGAGCAGTTCTTC
TRBJ1-5	-	many	TRBV10-2	CASGGDVGQPQHF	TGCGCCAGCGGGGGTGATGTGGGTCAGCCCCAGCATTTT
TRBJ2-2	-	many	TRBV30	CAWRGRDTGELFF	TGTGCCTGGAGAGGCAGGGACACCGGGGAGCTGTTTTTT
TRBJ2-5	TRBD2	many	TRBV20-1	CSARTGLAGSAQYF	TGCAGTGCTAGGACGGGACTAGCGGGGTCTGCACAGTACTTC
TRBJ2-7	-	-	TRBV10-3	CAISETGSGEQYF	TGTGCCATCAGTGAAACAGGGTCGGGCGAGCAGTACTTC
TRBJ2-5	-	many	TRBV24-1	CATSDPIAQETQYF	TGTGCCACCAGTGATCCAATAGCGCAAGAGACCCAGTACTTC
TRBJ2-2	TRBD1	-	TRBV19	CASSISTGGGTGELFF	TGTGCCAGTAGTATATCGACAGGGGGCGGCACCGGGGAGCTGTTTTTT
TRBJ2-5	-	-	TRBV30	CAWSWGLETQYF	TGTGCCTGGAGTTGGGGGTTGGAGACCCAGTACTTC
TRBJ1-1	-	many	TRBV12-3/TRBV12-4	CASSLLGETFF	TGTGCCAGCAGTTTATTGGGGGAAACTTTCTTT
TRBJ1-5	TRBD1	many	TRBV20-1	CSAAGTEANQPQHF	TGCAGTGCCGCCGGGACAGAGGCTAATCAGCCCCAGCATTTT
TRBJ2-6	-	many	TRBV11-1	CASSTPGGLPTSGANVLTF	TGTGCCAGCAGCACTCCGGGCGGACTACCAACCTCTGGGGCCAACGTCCTGACTTTC
TRBJ2-1	-	many	TRBV7-9	CASTVAGVGASEQFF	TGTGCCAGCACCGTCGCCGGGGTGGGGGCTAGTGAGCAGTTCTTC
TRBJ2-3	-	many	TRBV18	CASSPEGRTDTQYF	TGTGCCAGCTCACCTGAGGGGAGGACAGATACGCAGTATTTT
TRBJ1-1	-	-	TRBV11-2	CASSLRGIGPEAFF	TGTGCCAGCAGCTTAAGAGGCATTGGTCCTGAAGCTTTCTTT
TRBJ2-2	TRBD2	few	TRBV2	CASSVEDGLAGLFANTGELFF	TGTGCCAGCAGTGTAGAGGACGGACTAGCGGGACTTTTCGCGAACACCGGGGAGCTGTTTTTT
TRBJ2-1	TRBD1	few	TRBV7-2	CASSLDRGRLNEQFF	TGTGCCAGCAGTTTAGACAGGGGGCGCTTGAATGAGCAGTTCTTC
TRBJ2-1	-	many	TRBV5-1	CASSLGPEGSYNEQFF	TGCGCCAGCAGCTTGGGCCCGGAGGGGTCCTACAATGAGCAGTTCTTC
TRBJ1-1	TRBD1	many	TRBV20-1	CSADRGEIKFAEAFF	TGCAGTGCTGACAGGGGGGAAATAAAGTTCGCTGAAGCTTTCTTT
TRBJ2-3	TRBD2	many	TRBV30	CAWSVKREEGDTQYF	TGTGCCTGGAGTGTAAAGCGGGAGGAGGGTGATACGCAGTATTTT
TRBJ2-7	TRBD2	many	TRBV14	CASSHRTSGTYEQYF	TGTGCCAGCAGCCACCGGACTAGCGGGACCTACGAGCAGTACTTC
TRBJ2-7	-	many	TRBV29-1	CSVEVGLGEQYF	TGCAGCGTTGAAGTAGGGTTGGGCGAGCAGTACTTC
TRBJ2-5	-	many	TRBV9	CASTDGAETQYF	TGTGCCAGCACCGACGGGGCCGAGACCCAGTACTTC
TRBJ2-1	TRBD2	-	TRBV27	CASSFKAGAYNEQFF	TGTGCCAGCAGTTTCAAAGCGGGGGCCTACAATGAGCAGTTCTTC
TRBJ2-7	-	-	TRBV7-2	CASTLSGGSSYEQYF	TGTGCCAGCACCCTCTCTGGGGGGAGCTCCTACGAGCAGTACTTC
TRBJ2-3	-	many	TRBV7-2	CASSLDPGLTDTQYF	TGTGCCAGCAGCTTAGATCCGGGACTCACAGATACGCAGTATTTT
TRBJ2-7	TRBD1	many	TRBV5-1	CASLDRVAYEQYF	TGCGCCAGCCTGGACAGGGTGGCCTACGAGCAGTACTTC
TRBJ2-7	-	many	TRBV15	CATSRDVLGGRYEQYF	TGTGCCACCAGCAGAGATGTATTGGGCGGCCGGTACGAGCAGTACTTC
TRBJ1-1	-	-	TRBV27	CASGSGVNTEAFF	TGTGCCAGCGGATCAGGGGTTAACACTGAAGCTTTCTTT
TRBJ2-1	-	many	TRBV27	CASSLGGEQDNEQFF	TGTGCCAGCAGTTTAGGGGGAGAACAAGACAATGAGCAGTTCTTC
TRBJ2-7	TRBD2	many	TRBV7-9	CASSSTGGLAVYEQYF	TGTGCCAGCAGCTCTACAGGGGGACTAGCGGTCTACGAGCAGTACTTC
TRBJ1-5	-	many	TRBV12-3/TRBV12-4	CASSLAGRDQPQHF	TGTGCCAGCAGTTTAGCGGGGAGAGATCAGCCCCAGCATTTT
TRBJ2-7	-	-	TRBV19	CASSITVNDLIEQYF	TGTGCCAGTAGTATAACCGTGAACGACCTGATAGAGCAGTACTTC
TRBJ2-5	-	few	TRBV7-8	CASSLGLDETQYF	TGTGCCAGCAGCTTAGGACTAGACGAGACCCAGTACTTC
TRBJ2-1	TRBD2	-	TRBV27	CASSLPSGSVDEQFF	TGTGCCAGCAGTCTGCCTAGCGGGAGTGTCGATGAGCAGTTCTTC
TRBJ2-2	TRBD2	-	TRBV6-5	CASSSTDGGLAREGSHANTGELFF	TGTGCCAGCAGTTCCACCGACGGGGGACTAGCCAGGGAGGGAAGCCACGCGAACACCGGGGAGCTGTTTTTT
TRBJ1-2	-	many	TRBV27	CASSPLVRAVSYGYTF	TGTGCCAGCAGTCCCCTCGTGAGGGCCGTATCCTATGGCTACACCTTC
TRBJ1-1	TRBD1	many	TRBV6-5	CASRHHDRAPEAFF	TGTGCCAGCAGACACCACGACAGGGCGCCTGAAGCTTTCTTT
TRBJ2-7	TRBD1	few	TRBV20-1	CSASRDRPYEQYF	TGCAGTGCTAGCCGGGACAGACCCTACGAGCAGTACTTC
TRBJ2-7	-	many	TRBV29-1	CSVPRDNSYEQYF	TGCAGCGTCCCCCGGGACAACTCCTACGAGCAGTACTTC
TRBJ1-2	-	many	TRBV7-2	CASSSGQSWGYTF	TGTGCCAGCAGCTCAGGACAGTCGTGGGGCTACACCTTC
TRBJ2-2	-	-	TRBV10-3	CAISESGSSQSAGELFF	TGTGCCATCAGTGAGTCTGGCTCCTCCCAGTCAGCCGGGGAGCTGTTTTTT
TRBJ2-7	-	many	TRBV18	CASSPLADSRGQYF	TGTGCCAGCTCACCCTTAGCGGACTCCCGGGGGCAGTACTTC
TRBJ2-7	TRBD1	many	TRBV27	CASSLGQGAQRTYEQYF	TGTGCCAGCAGTTTAGGACAGGGGGCCCAGCGGACCTACGAGCAGTACTTC
TRBJ2-3	TRBD2	few	TRBV7-8	CASSLRLAGRSDTQYF	TGTGCCAGCAGCTTAAGACTAGCGGGACGGTCAGATACGCAGTATTTT
TRBJ1-1	-	many	TRBV29-1	CSVVAGSTEAFF	TGCAGCGTTGTTGCAGGGTCCACTGAAGCTTTCTTT
TRBJ2-7	-	many	TRBV5-6	CASSQRDSPYEQYF	TGTGCCAGCAGCCAACGGGACTCACCCTACGAGCAGTACTTC
TRBJ2-5	TRBD2	many	TRBV7-2	CASSPDPGTSVQETQYF	TGTGCCAGCAGCCCCGACCCCGGGACTAGCGTCCAAGAGACCCAGTACTTC
TRBJ2-3	TRBD2	-	TRBV11-2	CASSFSGSIADTQYF	TGTGCCAGCAGCTTTAGCGGGAGTATCGCAGATACGCAGTATTTT
TRBJ2-3	TRBD2	many	TRBV20-1	CSARGGGTASTDTQYF	TGCAGTGCTCGGGGGGGCGGCACTGCTAGCACAGATACGCAGTATTTT
TRBJ2-7	-	many	TRBV4-1	CASSQDAGYEQYF	TGCGCCAGCAGCCAAGATGCTGGGTACGAGCAGTACTTC